Presented here are 5 T cell receptor beta chains from one specimen sequenced in a study of blood T cell repertoires in COVID-19. Profiling relied on immunoSEQ multiplex PCR, and the TCRdb table lists in-frame clones only, not all of them. The sample yields 96,000 or so clones, approximately 90% seen once. Sequenced material: peripheral blood. These receptors all stem from a human donor with COVID-19, enrolled during active disease. The donor label of this sample is uncertain.

This clone came up once. CDR3 nucleotide sequence: TGTGCCAGCAGTCCTTCTGTTAACTATGGCTACACCTTC. Residues: CASSPSVNYGYTF. The chain uses TRBV27 and TRBJ1-2; D unresolved. This CDR3 has 13 residues. Germline lookup yields CDR1 MNHEY and CDR2 SMNVEV (reference sequence). V lost 5 bases and J lost 1, with 8 bases in between.

The chain combines TRBV2 with TRBJ1-2; D may be TRBD1 (5 bases). CDR1 is SNHLY, CDR2 FYNNEI, per germline. V lost 11 bases to trimming and J lost 5 bases, with 18 bases between them. The CDR3 is 13 residues long. The chain's CDR3 is CAVQRGATYGYTF. CDR3 coding DNA: TGTGCCGTACAACGCGGGGCAACTTATGGCTACACCTTC.

The chain joins TRBV5-1 to TRBJ2-7; possible D gene TRBD2, 5 bases. The CDR3 runs to 17 residues. Trimming removed 4 bases at V and 3 bases at J, with 23 bases between. Germline CDR1 and CDR2: SGHRS and YFSETQ. The DNA for the CDR3 is TGCGCCAGCAGCCGGAGGAGCGGTGGAACAGCCATCTACGAGCAGTACTTC. This gives the protein CASSRRSGGTAIYEQYF.

This clone was found once. The chain recombines TRBV5-6 with TRBJ1-1, with D possibly TRBD1 on 6 matching bases. This CDR3 spans 13 amino acids. V was pared by 4 bases and J by 9 bases, with 16 bases between. Looked up from germline, CDR1 is SGHDT and CDR2 is YYEEEE. The CDR3 DNA reads TGTGCCAGCAGCACGGGACAACGAAATAAAGCTTTCTTT. It encodes CASSTGQRNKAFF.

The chain recombines TRBV2 with TRBJ2-7; D is unclear. The germline CDR1 and CDR2 sequences are SNHLY and FYNNEI. Trimming shortened V by 6 bases and J by 6 bases, and 24 bases separated the two germline ends. This CDR3 has 16 residues. CDR3 bases: TGTGCCAGCAGCGCCTCCCTAGGATACCAAGCTGGCGAGCAGTACTTC. This encodes CASSASLGYQAGEQYF.